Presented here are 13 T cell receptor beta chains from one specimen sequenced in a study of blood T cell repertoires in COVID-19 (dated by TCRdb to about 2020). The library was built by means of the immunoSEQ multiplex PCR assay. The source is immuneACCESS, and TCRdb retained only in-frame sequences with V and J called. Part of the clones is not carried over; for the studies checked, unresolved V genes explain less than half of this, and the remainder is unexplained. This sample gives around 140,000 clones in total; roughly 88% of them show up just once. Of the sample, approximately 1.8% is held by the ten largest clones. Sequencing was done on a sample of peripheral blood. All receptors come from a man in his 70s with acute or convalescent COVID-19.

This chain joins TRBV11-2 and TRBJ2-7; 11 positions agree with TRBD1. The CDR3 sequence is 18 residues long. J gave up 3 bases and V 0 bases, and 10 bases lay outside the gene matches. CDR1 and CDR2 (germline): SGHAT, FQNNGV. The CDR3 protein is CASSLDRPSGTGGYEQYF. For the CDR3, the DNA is TGTGCCAGCAGCTTAGATCGGCCGAGCGGGACAGGGGGCTACGAGCAGTACTTC.

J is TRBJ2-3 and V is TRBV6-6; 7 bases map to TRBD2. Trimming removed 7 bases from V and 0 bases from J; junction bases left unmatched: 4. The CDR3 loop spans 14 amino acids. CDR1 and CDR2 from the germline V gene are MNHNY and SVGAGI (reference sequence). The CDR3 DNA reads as TGTGCCAGCAATAGCGGGCCGAGCACAGATACGCAGTATTTT. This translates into CASNSGPSTDTQYF.

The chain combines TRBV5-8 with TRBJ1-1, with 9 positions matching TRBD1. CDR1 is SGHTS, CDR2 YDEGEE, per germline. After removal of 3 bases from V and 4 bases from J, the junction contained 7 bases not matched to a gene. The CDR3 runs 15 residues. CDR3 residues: CASSYDRQGVTEAFF. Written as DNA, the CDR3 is TGTGCCAGCAGCTATGACCGACAGGGGGTCACTGAAGCTTTCTTT.

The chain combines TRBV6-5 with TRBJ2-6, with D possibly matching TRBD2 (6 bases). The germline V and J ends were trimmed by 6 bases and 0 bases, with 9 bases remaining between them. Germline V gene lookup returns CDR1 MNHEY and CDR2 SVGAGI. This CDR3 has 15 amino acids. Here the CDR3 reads CASSWDSSGANVLTF. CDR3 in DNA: TGTGCCAGCAGCTGGGACTCCTCTGGGGCCAACGTCCTGACTTTC.

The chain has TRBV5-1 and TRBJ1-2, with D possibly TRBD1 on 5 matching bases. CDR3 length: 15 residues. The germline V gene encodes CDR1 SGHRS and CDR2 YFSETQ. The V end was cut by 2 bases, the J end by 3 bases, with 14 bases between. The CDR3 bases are TGCGCCAGCAGCTTTTCGCCAGGGCTGTACTATGGCTACACCTTC. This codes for CASSFSPGLYYGYTF. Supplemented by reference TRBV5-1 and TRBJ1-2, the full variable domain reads KAGVTQTPRYLIKTRGQQVTLSCSPISGHRSVSWYQQTPGQGLQFLFEYFSETQRNKGNFPGRFSGRQFSNSRSEMNVSTLELGDSALYLCASSFSPGLYYGYTFGSGTRLTVV.

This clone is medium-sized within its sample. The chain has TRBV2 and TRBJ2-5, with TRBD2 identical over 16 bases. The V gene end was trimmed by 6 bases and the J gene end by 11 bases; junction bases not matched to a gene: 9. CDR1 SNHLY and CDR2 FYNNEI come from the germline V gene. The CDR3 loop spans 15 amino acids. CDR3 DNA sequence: TGTGCCAGCAGCCTCCCGGGACTAGCGGGAGGGCCGCAGTACTTC. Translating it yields CASSLPGLAGGPQYF.

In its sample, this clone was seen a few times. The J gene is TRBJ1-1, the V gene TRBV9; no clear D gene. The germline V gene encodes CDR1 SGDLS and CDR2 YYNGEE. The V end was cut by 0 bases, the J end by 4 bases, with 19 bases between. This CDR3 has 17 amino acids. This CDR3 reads CASSVGVSQRDGTEAFF. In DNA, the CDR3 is TGTGCCAGCAGCGTAGGTGTCTCCCAGCGCGATGGCACTGAAGCTTTCTTT. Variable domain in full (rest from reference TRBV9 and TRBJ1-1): DSGVTQTPKHLITATGQRVTLRCSPRSGDLSVYWYQQSLDQGLQFLIQYYNGEERAKGNILERFSAQQFPDLHSELNLSSLELGDSALYFCASSVGVSQRDGTEAFFGQGTRLTVV.

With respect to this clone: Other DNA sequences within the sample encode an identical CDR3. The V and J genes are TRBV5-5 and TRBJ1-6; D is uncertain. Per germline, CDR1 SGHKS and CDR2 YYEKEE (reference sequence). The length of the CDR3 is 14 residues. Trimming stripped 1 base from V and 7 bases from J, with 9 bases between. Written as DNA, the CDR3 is TGTGCCAGCAGCTTGACCGGGGAGAATTCACCCCTCCACTTT. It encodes CASSLTGENSPLHF.

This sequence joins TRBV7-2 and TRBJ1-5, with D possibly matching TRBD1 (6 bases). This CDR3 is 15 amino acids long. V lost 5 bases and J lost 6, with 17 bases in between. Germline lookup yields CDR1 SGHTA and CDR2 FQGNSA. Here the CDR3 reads CASSPQTGHLQPQHF. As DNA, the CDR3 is TGTGCCAGCAGCCCTCAGACAGGCCACCTTCAGCCCCAGCATTTT.

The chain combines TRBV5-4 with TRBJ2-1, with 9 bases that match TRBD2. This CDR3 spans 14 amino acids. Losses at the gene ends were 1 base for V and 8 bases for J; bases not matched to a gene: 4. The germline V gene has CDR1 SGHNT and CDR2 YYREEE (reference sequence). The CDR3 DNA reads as TGTGCCAGCAGCTTGCGGGCGGGGGGGCATGAGCAGTTCTTC. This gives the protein CASSLRAGGHEQFF.

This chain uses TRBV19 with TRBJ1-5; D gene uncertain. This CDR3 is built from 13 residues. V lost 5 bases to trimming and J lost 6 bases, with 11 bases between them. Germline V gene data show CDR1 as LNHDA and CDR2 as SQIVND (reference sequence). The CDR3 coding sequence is TGTGCCAGTAGTGTAAACGGTGGTCAGCCCCAGCATTTT. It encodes CASSVNGGQPQHF. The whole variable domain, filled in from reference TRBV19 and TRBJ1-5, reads DGGITQSPKYLFRKEGQNVTLSCEQNLNHDAMYWYRQDPGQGLRLIYYSQIVNDFQKGDIAEGYSVSREKKESFPLTVTSAQKNPTAFYLCASSVNGGQPQHFGDGTRLSIL.

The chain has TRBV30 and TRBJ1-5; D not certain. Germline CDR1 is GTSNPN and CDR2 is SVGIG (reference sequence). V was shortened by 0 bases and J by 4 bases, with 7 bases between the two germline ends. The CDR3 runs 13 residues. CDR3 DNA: TGTGCCTGGAGTGTCCAGTTTAATCAGCCCCAGCATTTT. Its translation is CAWSVQFNQPQHF.

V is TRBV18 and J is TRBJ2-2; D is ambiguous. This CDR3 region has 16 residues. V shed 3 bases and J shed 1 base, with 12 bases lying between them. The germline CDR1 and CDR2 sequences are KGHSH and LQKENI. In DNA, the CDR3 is TGTGCCAGCTCACCCCTGATCGGCGGGAACACCGGGGAGCTGTTTTTT. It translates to CASSPLIGGNTGELFF.